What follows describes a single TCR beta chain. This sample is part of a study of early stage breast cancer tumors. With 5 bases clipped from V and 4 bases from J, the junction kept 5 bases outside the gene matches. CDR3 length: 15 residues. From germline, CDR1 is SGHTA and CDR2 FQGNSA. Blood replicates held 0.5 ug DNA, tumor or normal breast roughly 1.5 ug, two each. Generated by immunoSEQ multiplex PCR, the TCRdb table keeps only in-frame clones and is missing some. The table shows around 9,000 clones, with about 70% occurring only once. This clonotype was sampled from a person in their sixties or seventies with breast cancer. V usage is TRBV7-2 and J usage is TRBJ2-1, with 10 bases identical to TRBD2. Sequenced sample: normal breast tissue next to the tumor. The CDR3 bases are TGTGCCAGCAGCGCAACTAGCGGGAATTACAATGAGCAGTTCTTC. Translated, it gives CASSATSGNYNEQFF.